This T cell receptor beta chain was found in a study of T cell changes during pregnancy in multiple sclerosis. The repertoire was sequenced with immunoSEQ multiplex PCR; TCRdb's copy has only in-frame clones and lacks some. The sample has more than 50,000 clones, about 89% seen once; the top ten hold 2% to 3%. CDR3 length: 15 amino acids. The germline gives CDR1 LNHNV, CDR2 YYDKDF (reference sequence). J lost 0 bases, V lost 8 bases, and 5 bases had no gene match. The J gene is TRBJ2-3, the V gene TRBV15; the match to TRBD2 covers 10 bases. This receptor was taken from a female donor with multiple sclerosis, enrolled in a pregnancy study. Sequenced material: peripheral blood, taken in the first trimester of pregnancy. CDR3 sequence: CATLSSGGSTDTQYF. CDR3 bases: TGTGCCACCCTTTCTAGCGGGGGTAGCACAGATACGCAGTATTTT.